This T cell receptor (beta chain) appears in the sequencing data of a study of blood T cell repertoires in COVID-19. Study details: T cells, B-cell-depleted T cells, or PBMCs supplied cDNA or gDNA.

Trimming at V came to 11 bases and at J to 0 bases, leaving 12 bases not matched to a gene. This CDR3 is 15 amino acids long. Germline V gives CDR1 MNHEY, CDR2 SVGAGI. Source study methods: Amplifying reference gene primers gave estimates of nucleated cell counts. Measured with immunoSEQ multiplex PCR; TCRdb has only the in-frame clones, and not every one. V, J and clone size derive from that table, while D and trimming were established from the DNA sequence. The sample has approximately 15,000 clones; around 88% are singletons. Specimen: peripheral blood. The TCR originated in a human donor in a cohort sampled during active COVID-19. The chain combines TRBV6-5 with TRBJ1-2, with 7 bases identical to TRBD1. The CDR3 reads CAHSDRAFSNYGYTF. CDR3 bases: TGTGCCCATAGCGACAGGGCCTTCTCTAACTATGGCTACACCTTC.